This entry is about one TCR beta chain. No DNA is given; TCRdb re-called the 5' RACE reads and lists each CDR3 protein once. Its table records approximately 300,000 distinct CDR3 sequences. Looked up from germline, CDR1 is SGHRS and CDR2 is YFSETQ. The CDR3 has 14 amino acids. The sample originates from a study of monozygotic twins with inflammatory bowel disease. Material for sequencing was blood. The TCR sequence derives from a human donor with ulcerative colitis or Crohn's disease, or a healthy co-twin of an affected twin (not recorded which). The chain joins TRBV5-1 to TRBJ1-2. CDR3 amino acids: CASSLDSPNYGYTF.